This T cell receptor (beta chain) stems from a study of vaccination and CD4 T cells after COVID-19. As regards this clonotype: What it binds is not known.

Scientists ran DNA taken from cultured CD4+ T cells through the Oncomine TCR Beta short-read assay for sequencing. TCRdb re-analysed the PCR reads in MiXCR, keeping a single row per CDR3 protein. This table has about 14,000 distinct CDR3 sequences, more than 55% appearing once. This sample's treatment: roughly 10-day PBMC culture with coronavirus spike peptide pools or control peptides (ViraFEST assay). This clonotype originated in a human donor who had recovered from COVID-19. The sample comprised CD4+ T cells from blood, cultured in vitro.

This CDR3 is CASSLLSGYGYTF. CDR3 sequence (DNA): TGTGCCAGCAGCTTACTCTCCGGCTATGGCTACACCTTC. This rearrangement joins TRBV7-9 to TRBJ1-2, with D hard to call. From germline, CDR1 is SEHNR and CDR2 FQNEAQ (reference sequence). The length of the CDR3 is 13 residues. The ends were cut back, 2 bases at V and 4 bases at J, with 8 bases in the middle.